These T cell receptor beta chains were read from a single sample in a study of Tregs in tolerant kidney transplant recipients. Method: immunoSEQ multiplex PCR; TCRdb's copy keeps in-frame clones and lacks some. The sample contains 100,000 to 120,000 clones, around 91% of which appear only once. This specimen consisted of CD4+ T cells from blood, obtained before the transplant. These receptors were obtained from a human donor who received a combined kidney and bone marrow transplant. The CDR3 runs from the conserved cysteine through the conserved F or W. The D gene is left open where the match is weak. Clone size is shown for a subset of rows, as once, few, many or a class of expanded clone.

V: TRBV15
J: TRBJ1-1
size: .
D: .
DNA: TGTGCCACCAGCAGCAGGGTGGGGAACACTGAAGCTTTCTTT
CDR3: CATSSRVGNTEAFF

V: TRBV7-2
J: TRBJ2-5
size: .
D: .
DNA: TGTGCCAGCAGCTTACCGACTTTCCAAGAGACCCAGTACTTC
CDR3: CASSLPTFQETQYF

V: TRBV4-2
J: TRBJ1-1
size: .
D: .
DNA: TGTGCCAGCAGCCAAAGGTCGGCCCCCGGGGCTTTCTTT
CDR3: CASSQRSAPGAFF

V: TRBV27
J: TRBJ2-6
size: .
D: TRBD2
DNA: TGTGCCAGCAGTGCCGGGGGGGTCTCCCGCTCTGGGGCCAACGTCCTGACTTTC
CDR3: CASSAGGVSRSGANVLTF

V: TRBV5-1
J: TRBJ2-1
size: once
D: TRBD1
DNA: TGCGCCAGCAGCTTGGCCGAGGGGACAGGGGACCTTGCGGGACCCTACAATGAGCAGTTCTTC
CDR3: CASSLAEGTGDLAGPYNEQFF

V: TRBV12-5
J: TRBJ2-7
size: .
D: TRBD1
DNA: TGTGCTAGTGGTCCCCGGGGGACAGGGATGTCGTTC
CDR3: CASGPRGTGMSF

V: TRBV19
J: TRBJ1-1
size: few
D: .
DNA: TGTGCCAGTAGTCCCAGGGCCGGGTCTATGAACACTGAAGCTTTCTTT
CDR3: CASSPRAGSMNTEAFF

V: TRBV7-2
J: TRBJ1-3
size: .
D: TRBD1
DNA: TGTGCCAGCAGCCGACAGGGTTGGGGCTCTGGAAACACCATATATTTT
CDR3: CASSRQGWGSGNTIYF

V: TRBV6-6
J: TRBJ2-5
size: .
D: .
DNA: TGTGCCAGCAGTTACCCTCGGGAGACCCAGTACTTC
CDR3: CASSYPRETQYF

V: TRBV10-2
J: TRBJ2-4
size: .
D: .
DNA: TGCGCCAGCAGTGGAGGAATAGCCAAAAACATTCAGTACTTC
CDR3: CASSGGIAKNIQYF

V: TRBV5-6
J: TRBJ1-4
size: .
D: .
DNA: TGTGCCAGCAGCTTGACGACAGCTCCAACTAATGAAAAACTGTTTTTT
CDR3: CASSLTTAPTNEKLFF

V: TRBV6-5
J: TRBJ2-3
size: .
D: .
DNA: TGTGCCAGCCGTGCGGGTAGCACAGATACGCAGTATTTT
CDR3: CASRAGSTDTQYF

V: TRBV5-4
J: TRBJ1-1
size: .
D: .
DNA: TGTGCCAGCAGCTTGGCCCAGGACTACACTGAAGCTTTCTTT
CDR3: CASSLAQDYTEAFF

V: TRBV7-2
J: TRBJ2-1
size: .
D: TRBD2
DNA: TGTGCCAGCAGCCCCCGGGGGGGGTATGAGCAGTTCTTC
CDR3: CASSPRGGYEQFF

V: TRBV6-4
J: TRBJ2-2
size: .
D: .
DNA: TGTGCCAGCAGTGACTCGGAGGGGGGGCCTAGAGACACCGGGGAGCTGTTTTTT
CDR3: CASSDSEGGPRDTGELFF

V: TRBV6-5
J: TRBJ2-7
size: .
D: .
DNA: TGTGCCAGCAGTTACTCGCGACGGGCCTACGAGCAGTACTTC
CDR3: CASSYSRRAYEQYF

V: TRBV10-3
J: TRBJ1-1
size: .
D: .
DNA: TGTGCCATAATGGGACTAAACACTGAAGCTTTCTTT
CDR3: CAIMGLNTEAFF

V: TRBV5-1
J: TRBJ1-1
size: .
D: .
DNA: TGCGCCAGCAGCCAGGAGGGCGCGAACACTGAAGCTTTCTTT
CDR3: CASSQEGANTEAFF

V: TRBV7-7
J: TRBJ2-1
size: .
D: TRBD2
DNA: TGTGCCAGCAGCCCGGGACTAAAATACAATGAGCAGTTCTTC
CDR3: CASSPGLKYNEQFF

V: TRBV5-4
J: TRBJ2-5
size: once
D: TRBD2
DNA: TGTGCCAGCAGCTTGAATGTCGCGGGGGGCCAAGAGACCCAGTACTTC
CDR3: CASSLNVAGGQETQYF

V: TRBV4-2
J: TRBJ1-6
size: .
D: .
DNA: TGTGCCAGCAGCCAAGTTTTTGGGCTCGGTTTACGGGACTTCGGGAATTCACCCCTCCACTTT
CDR3: CASSQVFGLGLRDFGNSPLHF

V: TRBV27
J: TRBJ2-5
size: .
D: TRBD2
DNA: TGTGCCAGCAGTTTAAGGGGCGGATTGACTAGCGGGGGGCCGCACGGGACCCAGTACTTC
CDR3: CASSLRGGLTSGGPHGTQYF

V: TRBV10-2
J: TRBJ2-1
size: .
D: TRBD1
DNA: TGCGCCAGCAGTGAGCCCAGACAGGGTTTGGCCAATGAGCAGTTCTTC
CDR3: CASSEPRQGLANEQFF

V: TRBV1
J: TRBJ2-3
size: .
D: .
DNA: TGCACCAGCAGCCAAGATCAGGCTAGCGGGGGGTACCGGACTAGCACAGATACGCAGTATTTT
CDR3: CTSSQDQASGGYRTSTDTQYF

V: TRBV5-1
J: TRBJ2-1
size: .
D: .
DNA: TGCGCCAGCAGCTTGTTTGTAGCGGCAAATGAGCAGTTCTTC
CDR3: CASSLFVAANEQFF

V: TRBV4-1
J: TRBJ2-5
size: .
D: TRBD2
DNA: TGCGCCAGCAGCCAAGAGCCGAGCGGGAGGGGGCAAGAGACCCAGTACTTC
CDR3: CASSQEPSGRGQETQYF